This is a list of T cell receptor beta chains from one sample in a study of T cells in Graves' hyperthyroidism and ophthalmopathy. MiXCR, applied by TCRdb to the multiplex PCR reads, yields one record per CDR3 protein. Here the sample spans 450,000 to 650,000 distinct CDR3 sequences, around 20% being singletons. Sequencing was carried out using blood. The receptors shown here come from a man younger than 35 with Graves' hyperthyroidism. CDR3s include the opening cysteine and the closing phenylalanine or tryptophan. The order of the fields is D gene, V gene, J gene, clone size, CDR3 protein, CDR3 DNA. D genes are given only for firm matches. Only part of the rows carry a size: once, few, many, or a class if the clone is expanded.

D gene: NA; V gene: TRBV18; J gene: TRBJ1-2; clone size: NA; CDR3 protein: CASSPPGMSGYTF; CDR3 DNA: TGTGCCAGCTCACCACCAGGGATGAGCGGCTACACCTTC
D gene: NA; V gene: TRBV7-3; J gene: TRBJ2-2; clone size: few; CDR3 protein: CASIKGAQNTGELFF; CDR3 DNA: TGTGCCAGCATTAAAGGGGCCCAGAACACCGGGGAGCTGTTTTTT
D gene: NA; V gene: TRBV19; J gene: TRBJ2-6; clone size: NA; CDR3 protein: CASSISGGGGANVLTF; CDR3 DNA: TGTGCCAGTAGTATATCTGGCGGTGGCGGGGCCAACGTCCTGACTTTC
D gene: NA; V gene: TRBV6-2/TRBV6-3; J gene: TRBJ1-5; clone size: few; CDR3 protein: CASSETGTRSQPQHF; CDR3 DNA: TGTGCCAGCAGTGAGACCGGGACAAGGAGTCAGCCCCAGCATTTT
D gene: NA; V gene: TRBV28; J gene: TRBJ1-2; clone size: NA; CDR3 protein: CAISLSTGTLYGYTF; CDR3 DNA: TGTGCCATCAGTTTATCCACCGGGACACTTTATGGCTACACCTTC
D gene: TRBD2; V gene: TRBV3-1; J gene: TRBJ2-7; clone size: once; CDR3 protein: CASSPRLAENYEQYF; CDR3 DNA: TGTGCCAGCAGCCCTCGACTAGCGGAGAACTACGAGCAGTACTTC
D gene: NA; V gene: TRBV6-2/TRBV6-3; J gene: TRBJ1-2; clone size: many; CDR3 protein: CASRPTGHRQVLYGYTF; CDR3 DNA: TGTGCCAGCAGACCGACCGGCCATCGACAGGTTTTGTATGGCTACACCTTC
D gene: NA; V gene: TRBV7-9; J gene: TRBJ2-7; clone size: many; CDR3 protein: CASSPAGDQYF; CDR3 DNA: TGTGCCAGCAGCCCCGCGGGTGATCAGTACTTC
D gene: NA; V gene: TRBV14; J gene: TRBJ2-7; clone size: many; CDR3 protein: CASSRLRTATYEQYF; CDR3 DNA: TGTGCCAGCAGCCGGCTGAGGACAGCCACCTACGAGCAGTACTTC
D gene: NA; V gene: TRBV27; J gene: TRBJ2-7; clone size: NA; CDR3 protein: CASTGPGQRPEQYF; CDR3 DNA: TGTGCCAGCACAGGGCCGGGACAAAGGCCCGAGCAGTACTTC
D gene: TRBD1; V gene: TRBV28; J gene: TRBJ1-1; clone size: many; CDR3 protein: CASSFLGGGGDTEAFF; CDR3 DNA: TGTGCCAGCAGTTTCCTCGGAGGGGGCGGGGACACTGAAGCTTTCTTT
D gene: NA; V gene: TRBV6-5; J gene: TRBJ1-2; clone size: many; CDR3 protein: CASSYSGGQSYGYTF; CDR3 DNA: TGTGCCAGCAGTTACTCGGGCGGACAGAGCTATGGCTACACCTTC
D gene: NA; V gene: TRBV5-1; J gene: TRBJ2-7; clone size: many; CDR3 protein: CASSLGRGAEQYF; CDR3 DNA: TGCGCCAGCAGCTTGGGGAGGGGGGCCGAGCAGTACTTC
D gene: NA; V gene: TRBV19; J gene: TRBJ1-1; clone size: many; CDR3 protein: CASTTHGVEAFF; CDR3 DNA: TGTGCCAGTACCACTCATGGGGTGGAAGCTTTCTTT
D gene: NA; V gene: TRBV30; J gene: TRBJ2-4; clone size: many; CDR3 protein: CATNFWAKNIQYF; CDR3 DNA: TGTGCTACTAACTTCTGGGCCAAAAACATTCAGTACTTC
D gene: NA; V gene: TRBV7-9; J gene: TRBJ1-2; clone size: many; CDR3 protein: CASSQAWGEGYTF; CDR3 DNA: TGTGCCAGCAGTCAGGCGTGGGGGGAAGGCTACACCTTC
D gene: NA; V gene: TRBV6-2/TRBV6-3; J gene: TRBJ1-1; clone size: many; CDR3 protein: CATSARVEAFF; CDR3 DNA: TGTGCCACCTCGGCGAGGGTTGAAGCTTTCTTT
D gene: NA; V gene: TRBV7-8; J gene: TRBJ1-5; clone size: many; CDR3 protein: CASSPDRLISNQPQHF; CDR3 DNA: TGTGCCAGCAGCCCTGACCGGCTAATTAGCAATCAGCCCCAGCATTTT
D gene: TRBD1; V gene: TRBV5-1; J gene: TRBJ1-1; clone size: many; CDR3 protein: CASSPFRTGVNTEAFF; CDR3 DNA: TGCGCCAGCAGCCCCTTTCGGACAGGGGTGAACACTGAAGCTTTCTTT
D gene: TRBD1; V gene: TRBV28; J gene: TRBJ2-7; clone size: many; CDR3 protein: CASRPTGSSYEQYF; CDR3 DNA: TGTGCCAGCAGACCGACAGGGAGCTCCTACGAGCAGTACTTC
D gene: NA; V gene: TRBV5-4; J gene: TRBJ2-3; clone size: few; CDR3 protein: CASSFPGGGTDTQYF; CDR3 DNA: TGTGCCAGCAGCTTCCCCGGGGGCGGAACAGATACGCAGTATTTT
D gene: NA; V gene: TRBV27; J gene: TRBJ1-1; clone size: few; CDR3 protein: CASSYGVGSEAFF; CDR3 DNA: TGTGCCAGCAGTTACGGGGTGGGGTCTGAAGCTTTCTTT
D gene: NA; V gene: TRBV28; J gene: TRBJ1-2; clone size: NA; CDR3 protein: CASSSLGVVLVGGYTF; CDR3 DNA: TGTGCCAGCAGTTCCCTGGGGGTCGTCCTGGTCGGTGGCTACACCTTC
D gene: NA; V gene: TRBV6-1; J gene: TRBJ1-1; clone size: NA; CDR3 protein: CASSEAKRVETEAFF; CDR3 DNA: TGTGCCAGCAGTGAAGCGAAAAGGGTTGAGACTGAAGCTTTCTTT
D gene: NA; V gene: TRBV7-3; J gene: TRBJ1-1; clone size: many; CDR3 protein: CASSLRRTTNTEAFF; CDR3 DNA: TGTGCCAGCAGCTTAAGACGGACAACGAACACTGAAGCTTTCTTT
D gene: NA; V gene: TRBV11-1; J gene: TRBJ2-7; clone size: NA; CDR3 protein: CASSLSRQAGEQYF; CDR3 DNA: TGTGCCAGCAGCCTAAGTAGACAGGCCGGAGAGCAGTACTTC
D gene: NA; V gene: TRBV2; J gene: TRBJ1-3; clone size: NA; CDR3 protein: CASTAEGSTRNTIYF; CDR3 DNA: TGTGCCAGCACCGCCGAGGGGTCGACCCGAAACACCATATATTTT
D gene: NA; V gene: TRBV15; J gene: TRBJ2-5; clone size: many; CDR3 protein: CATSRKQGLETQYF; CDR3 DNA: TGTGCCACCAGCAGAAAACAGGGCCTAGAGACCCAGTACTTC
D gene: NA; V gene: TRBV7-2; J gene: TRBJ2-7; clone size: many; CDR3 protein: CASSSHSYEQYF; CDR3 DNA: TGTGCCAGCAGCTCGCACTCCTACGAGCAGTACTTC
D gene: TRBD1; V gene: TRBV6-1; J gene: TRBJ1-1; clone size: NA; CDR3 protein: CASSEEGQGATEAFF; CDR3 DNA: TGTGCCAGCAGTGAAGAAGGACAGGGGGCTACTGAAGCTTTCTTT
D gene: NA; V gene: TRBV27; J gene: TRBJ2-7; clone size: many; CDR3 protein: CASSSSRPTDMTYEQYF; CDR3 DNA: TGTGCCAGCAGTTCCTCCCGACCGACAGATATGACCTACGAGCAGTACTTC
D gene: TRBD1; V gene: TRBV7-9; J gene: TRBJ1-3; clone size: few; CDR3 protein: CASSPGQYSGNTIYF; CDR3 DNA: TGTGCCAGCAGCCCGGGACAGTACTCTGGAAACACCATATATTTT
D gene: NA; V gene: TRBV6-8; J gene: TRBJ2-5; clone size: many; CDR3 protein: CASSYSQGPLRAQYF; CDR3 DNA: TGTGCCAGCAGTTACTCCCAGGGGCCTTTGCGAGCCCAGTACTTC
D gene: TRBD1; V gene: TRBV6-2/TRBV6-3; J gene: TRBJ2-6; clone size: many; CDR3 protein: CASSFRTGESSGANVLTF; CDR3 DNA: TGTGCCAGCAGTTTTCGGACAGGGGAGAGCTCTGGGGCCAACGTCCTGACTTTC